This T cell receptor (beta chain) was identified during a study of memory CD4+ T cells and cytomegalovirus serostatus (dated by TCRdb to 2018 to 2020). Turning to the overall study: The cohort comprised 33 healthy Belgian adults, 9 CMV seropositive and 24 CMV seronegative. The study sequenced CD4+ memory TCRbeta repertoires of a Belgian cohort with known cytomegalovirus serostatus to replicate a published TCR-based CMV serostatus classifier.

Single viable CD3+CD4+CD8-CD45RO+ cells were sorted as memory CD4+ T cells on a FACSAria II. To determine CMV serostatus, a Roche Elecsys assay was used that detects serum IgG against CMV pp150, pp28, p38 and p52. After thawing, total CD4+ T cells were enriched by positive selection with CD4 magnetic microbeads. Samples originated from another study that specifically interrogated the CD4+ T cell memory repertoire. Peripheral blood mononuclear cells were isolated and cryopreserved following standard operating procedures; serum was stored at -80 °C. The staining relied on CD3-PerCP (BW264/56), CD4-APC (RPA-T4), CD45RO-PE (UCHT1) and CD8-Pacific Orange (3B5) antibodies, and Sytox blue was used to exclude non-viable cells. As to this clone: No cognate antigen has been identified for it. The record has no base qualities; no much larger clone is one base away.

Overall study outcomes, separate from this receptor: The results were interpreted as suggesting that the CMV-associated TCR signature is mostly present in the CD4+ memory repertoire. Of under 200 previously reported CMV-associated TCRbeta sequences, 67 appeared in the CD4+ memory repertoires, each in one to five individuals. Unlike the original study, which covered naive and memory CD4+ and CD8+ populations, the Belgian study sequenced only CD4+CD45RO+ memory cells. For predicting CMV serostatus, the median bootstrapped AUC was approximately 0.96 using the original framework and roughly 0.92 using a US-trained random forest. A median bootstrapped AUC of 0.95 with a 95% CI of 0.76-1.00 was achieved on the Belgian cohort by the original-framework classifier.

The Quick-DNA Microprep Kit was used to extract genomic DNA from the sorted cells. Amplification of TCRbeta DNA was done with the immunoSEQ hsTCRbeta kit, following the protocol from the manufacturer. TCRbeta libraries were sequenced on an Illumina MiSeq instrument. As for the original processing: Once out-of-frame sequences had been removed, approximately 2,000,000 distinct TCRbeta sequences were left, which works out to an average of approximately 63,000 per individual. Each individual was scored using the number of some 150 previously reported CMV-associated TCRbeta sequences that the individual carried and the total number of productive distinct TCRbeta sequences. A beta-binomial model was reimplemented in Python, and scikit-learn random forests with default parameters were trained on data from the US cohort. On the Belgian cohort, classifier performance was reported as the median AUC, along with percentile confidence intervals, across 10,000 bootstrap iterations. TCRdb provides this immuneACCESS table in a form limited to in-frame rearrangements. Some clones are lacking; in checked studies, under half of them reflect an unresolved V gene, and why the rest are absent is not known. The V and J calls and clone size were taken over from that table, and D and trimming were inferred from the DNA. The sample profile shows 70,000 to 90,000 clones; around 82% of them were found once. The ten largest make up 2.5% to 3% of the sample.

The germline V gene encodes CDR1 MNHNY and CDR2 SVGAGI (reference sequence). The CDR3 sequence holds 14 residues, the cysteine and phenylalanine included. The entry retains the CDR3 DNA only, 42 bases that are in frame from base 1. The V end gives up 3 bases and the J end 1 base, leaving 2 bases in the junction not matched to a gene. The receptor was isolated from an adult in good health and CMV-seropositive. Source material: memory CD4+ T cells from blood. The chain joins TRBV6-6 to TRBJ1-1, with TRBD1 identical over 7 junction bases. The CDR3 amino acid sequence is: CASSYRQGNTEAFF. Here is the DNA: TGTGCCAGCAGTTATAGACAGGGGAACACTGAAGCTTTCTTT.